These T cell receptor beta chains were read from a single sample in a study of read filtering for tumor transcriptome and immune sequencing. A single record per CDR3 protein comes from TCRdb applying MiXCR to the reads. There are tens of thousands of distinct CDR3 sequences in the sample; roughly an eighth occur only once, and 6.5% to 8.5% lies in the top ten. The specimen sequenced was a population of CD138-negative cells sorted from bone marrow. Every receptor here comes from a donor aged 40 or older with multiple myeloma. Both conserved end residues are part of each CDR3. The order of the fields is V gene, J gene, CDR3 length, clone size, D gene, CDR3 DNA, CDR3 protein. D genes are given only for firm matches. Expanded clones get a size class; other rows say once, few or many, or leave the size out.

TRBV29-1	TRBJ1-1	13	many	.	TGCAGCTCCAAGGGCAATGGGAACACTGAAGCTTTCTTT	CSSKGNGNTEAFF
TRBV6-1	TRBJ1-3	14	.	.	TGTGCCAGCAGGGCCCCAGGGGCGGGAAACACCATATATTTT	CASRAPGAGNTIYF
TRBV20-1	TRBJ2-3	15	many	TRBD2	TGCAGTGCTAGAGAAGGACTAGCGGAGTTAGGTACGCAGTATTTT	CSAREGLAELGTQYF
TRBV5-1	TRBJ2-1	18	many	.	TGCGCCAGCAGCTTGTGGGGAGGGCAGGGGAGCCCCTACAATGAGCAGTTCTTC	CASSLWGGQGSPYNEQFF
TRBV5-1	TRBJ1-1	14	many	TRBD1	TGCGCCAGCAGCGAGACAGGGGCGAACACTGAAGCTTTCTTT	CASSETGANTEAFF
TRBV7-2	TRBJ2-2	14	many	.	TGTGCCAGCAGCTTCCTCAGGGGTACCGGGGAGCTGTTTTTT	CASSFLRGTGELFF
TRBV3-1	TRBJ1-1	15	many	.	TGTGCCAGCACCAAAGGGGGAGCCATGAACACTGAAGCTTTCTTT	CASTKGGAMNTEAFF
TRBV15	TRBJ2-1	19	many	TRBD2	TGTGCCACCAGCAGGAGCGTTCTAGCGGGAGAAACCTCCTACAATGAGCAGTTCTTC	CATSRSVLAGETSYNEQFF
TRBV7-9	TRBJ1-1	13	many	.	TGTGCCAGCAGCTCCGCAGGTAACACTGAAGCTTTCTTT	CASSSAGNTEAFF
TRBV12-3/TRBV12-4	TRBJ2-2	11	many	.	TGTGCCAGCACCCGATCCGGGGAGCTGTTTTTT	CASTRSGELFF
TRBV28	TRBJ1-5	12	many	TRBD1	TGTGCCAGCCAACAGGGGGTTCAGCCCCAGCATTTT	CASQQGVQPQHF
TRBV6-6	TRBJ2-7	17	many	TRBD1	TGTGCCAGCAGTTCAACCCTGGGACAGGGATCCTCCTACGAGCAGTACTTC	CASSSTLGQGSSYEQYF
TRBV7-6	TRBJ2-1	17	many	TRBD2	TGTGCCAGCAGCCAAGGACTAGCGGGATCGTCGAACAATGAGCAGTTCTTC	CASSQGLAGSSNNEQFF
TRBV6-5	TRBJ2-6	16	many	TRBD1	TGTGCCAGCAGTACTAAACGACAGGGCTGGGCCAACGTCCTGACTTTC	CASSTKRQGWANVLTF
TRBV29-1	TRBJ2-7	14	many	TRBD2	TGCAGCGTTACCGTAGGGACTAGCAGTTACGAGCAGTACTTC	CSVTVGTSSYEQYF
TRBV12-3/TRBV12-4	TRBJ2-7	13	few	TRBD1	TGTGCCAGCAGGGGGACAGCCTACTACGAGCAGTGCTTC	CASRGTAYYEQCF
TRBV5-1	TRBJ2-1	15	.	TRBD1	TGCGCCAGCACTTCGGGGACAGGGTCCTACAATGAGCAGTTCTTC	CASTSGTGSYNEQFF
TRBV27	TRBJ2-1	17	once	TRBD2	TGTGCCAGCAGTTTATCGGCCGGACTAGCGGAAGGATACAGGCAGTTCTTT	CASSLSAGLAEGYRQFF
TRBV20-1	TRBJ1-1	15	many	.	TGCAGTGCTAGAATATTTCTTGAGGTGAACACTGAAGCTTTCTTT	CSARIFLEVNTEAFF
TRBV29-1	TRBJ1-1	14	.	.	TGCAGCGTTGAAGAGGGGATCGGGAACACTGAAGCTTTCTTT	CSVEEGIGNTEAFF
TRBV5-6	TRBJ1-3	16	few	TRBD1	TGTGCCAGCGAGCAGGGGACAGGGAGCCCCGGAAACACCATATATTTT	CASEQGTGSPGNTIYF
TRBV11-2	TRBJ1-5	13	many	.	TGTGCCAGCAGCTTAGCCGAGAATCAGCCCCAGCATTTT	CASSLAENQPQHF
TRBV5-8	TRBJ1-1	14	many	TRBD1	TGTGCCAGCAGCTCGGGACAGGTGAACACTGAAGCTTTCTTT	CASSSGQVNTEAFF
TRBV4-2	TRBJ1-1	14	many	TRBD1	TGTGCCAGCAGCCGGACAGGGGGCGGCACTGAAGCTTTCTTT	CASSRTGGGTEAFF
TRBV2	TRBJ2-1	13	many	.	TGTGCCAGCACGAGGGACTCCTACAATGAGCAGTTCTTC	CASTRDSYNEQFF
TRBV25-1	TRBJ2-1	14	many	.	TGTGCCAGCAGTGAATTGGACGATTACAATGAGCAGTTCTTC	CASSELDDYNEQFF
TRBV18	TRBJ1-4	15	many	TRBD1	TGTGCCAGCTCCCTTCTAGGGACAGGAGACGAAAAACTGTTTTTT	CASSLLGTGDEKLFF
TRBV5-1	TRBJ2-7	15	many	TRBD1	TGCGCCAGCAGCTTGGGACAGGGGGGCTTCTACGAGCAGTACTTC	CASSLGQGGFYEQYF
TRBV28	TRBJ2-3	15	many	.	TGTGCCAGCAGTCCCCAGGGAATCGGCACAGATACGCAGTATTTT	CASSPQGIGTDTQYF
TRBV6-6	TRBJ2-5	15	few	TRBD1	TGTGCCAGCAGAACCCAGGGGGCCGGTCAAGAGACCCAGTACTTC	CASRTQGAGQETQYF
TRBV5-1	TRBJ2-2	14	.	.	TGCGCCAGCAGCTCCATTACTGCATCCGGGGAGCTGTTTTTT	CASSSITASGELFF
TRBV6-5	TRBJ1-1	12	.	.	TGTGCCAGCAGTTATGGAGGCACTGAAGCTTTCTTT	CASSYGGTEAFF
TRBV5-1	TRBJ2-3	15	many	.	TGCGCCAGCAGCTTTGTGGGGGACAGCACAGATACGCAGTATTTT	CASSFVGDSTDTQYF
TRBV7-9	TRBJ1-3	12	many	.	TGTGCCAGCAGCTCGCGAGGAAACACCATATATTTT	CASSSRGNTIYF
TRBV6-5	TRBJ2-1	15	few	TRBD1	TGTGCCAGCAGCCGGCCGGGACAGTTCGACAATGAGCAGTTCTTC	CASSRPGQFDNEQFF
TRBV19	TRBJ2-2	16	many	TRBD1	TGTGCCAGTAAGGACTCTTACAGGGGGCACACCGGGGAGCTGTTTTTT	CASKDSYRGHTGELFF
TRBV28	TRBJ1-5	11	many	.	TGTGCCAGCAGTTTCCAGCAGCCCCAGCATTTT	CASSFQQPQHF
TRBV19	TRBJ1-5	14	many	.	TGTGCCAGTAGTATGGAAGGGATCAATCAGCCCCAGCATTTT	CASSMEGINQPQHF
TRBV6-4	TRBJ2-1	15	many	.	TGTGCCAGCAGTGACTCGCGGGTAGTCCAACTAGAACAGTTCTTC	CASSDSRVVQLEQFF
TRBV9	TRBJ2-7	15	many	TRBD2	TGTGCCAGCAGCCCAAGACTAGCGGGAGAGAGCGAGCAGTACTTC	CASSPRLAGESEQYF
TRBV12-3/TRBV12-4	TRBJ2-3	16	many	TRBD2	TGTGCCAGCAGGGGGGGGTGGGGAGGGAGCACAGATACGCAGTATTTT	CASRGGWGGSTDTQYF
TRBV14	TRBJ2-1	17	many	TRBD2	TGTGCCAGCAGCCCCCTTAAGGGAGCGGGAGGGAACAATGAGCAGTTCTTC	CASSPLKGAGGNNEQFF
TRBV28	TRBJ2-1	13	many	.	TGTGCCAGCAGTTCAACGGAGGCCAATGAGCAGTTCTTC	CASSSTEANEQFF
TRBV20-1	TRBJ2-3	16	many	TRBD2	TGCAGTGCTACCAATCGGGGGGGGGACGTGGAAGATACGCAGTATTTT	CSATNRGGDVEDTQYF
TRBV24-1	TRBJ1-4	15	many	.	TGTGCCACCAGTGATTCTTCCAGGGCGAATAAAAAACTGTTTTTT	CATSDSSRANKKLFF
TRBV7-9	TRBJ2-7	14	many	.	TGTGCCAGCAGCTTTGGGGGGGCAGCGGTGGAGCAGTACTTC	CASSFGGAAVEQYF